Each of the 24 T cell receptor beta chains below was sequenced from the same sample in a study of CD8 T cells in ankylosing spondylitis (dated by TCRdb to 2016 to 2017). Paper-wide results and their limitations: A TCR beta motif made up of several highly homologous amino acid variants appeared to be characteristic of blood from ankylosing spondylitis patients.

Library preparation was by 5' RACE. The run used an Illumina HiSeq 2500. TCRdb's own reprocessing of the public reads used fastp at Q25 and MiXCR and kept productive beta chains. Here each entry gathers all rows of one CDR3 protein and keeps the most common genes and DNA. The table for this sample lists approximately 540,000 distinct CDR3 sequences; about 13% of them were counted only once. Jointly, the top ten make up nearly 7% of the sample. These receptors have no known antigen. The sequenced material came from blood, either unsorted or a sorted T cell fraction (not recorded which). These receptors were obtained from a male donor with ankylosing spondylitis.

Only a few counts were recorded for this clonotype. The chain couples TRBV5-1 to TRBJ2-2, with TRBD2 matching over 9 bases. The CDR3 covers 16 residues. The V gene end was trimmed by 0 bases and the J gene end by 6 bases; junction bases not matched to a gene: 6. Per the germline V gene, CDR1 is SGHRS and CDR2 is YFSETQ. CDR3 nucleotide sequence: TGCGCCAGCAGCTTGGTGCCTAGCGGGATCCCCGGGGAGCTGTTTTTT. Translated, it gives CASSLVPSGIPGELFF.

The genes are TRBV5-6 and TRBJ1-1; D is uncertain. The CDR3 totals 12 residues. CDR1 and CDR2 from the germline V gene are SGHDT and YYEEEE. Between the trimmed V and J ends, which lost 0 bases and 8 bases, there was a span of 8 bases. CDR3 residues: CASSLGSREAFF. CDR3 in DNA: TGTGCCAGCAGCTTGGGATCAAGAGAAGCTTTCTTT.

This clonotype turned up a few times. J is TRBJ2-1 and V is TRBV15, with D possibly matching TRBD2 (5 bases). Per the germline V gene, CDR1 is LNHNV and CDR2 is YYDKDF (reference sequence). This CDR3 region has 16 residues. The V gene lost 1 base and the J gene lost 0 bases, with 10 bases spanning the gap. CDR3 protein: CATSRGFAGSYNEQFF. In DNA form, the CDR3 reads TGTGCCACCAGCAGAGGGTTTGCGGGCTCCTACAATGAGCAGTTCTTC.

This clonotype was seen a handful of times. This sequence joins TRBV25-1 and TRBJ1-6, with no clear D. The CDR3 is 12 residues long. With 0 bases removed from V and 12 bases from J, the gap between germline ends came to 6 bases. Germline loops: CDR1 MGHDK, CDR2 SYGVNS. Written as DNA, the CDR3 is TGTGCCAGCAGTGAATATCCTGGACCCCTCCACTTT. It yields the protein CASSEYPGPLHF.

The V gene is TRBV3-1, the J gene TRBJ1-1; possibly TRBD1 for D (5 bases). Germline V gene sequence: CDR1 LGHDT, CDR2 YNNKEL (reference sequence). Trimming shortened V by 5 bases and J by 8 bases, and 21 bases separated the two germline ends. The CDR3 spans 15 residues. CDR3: CASSDIGVGGREAFF. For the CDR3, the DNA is TGTGCCAGCAGCGACATCGGGGTGGGGGGGAGAGAAGCTTTCTTT.

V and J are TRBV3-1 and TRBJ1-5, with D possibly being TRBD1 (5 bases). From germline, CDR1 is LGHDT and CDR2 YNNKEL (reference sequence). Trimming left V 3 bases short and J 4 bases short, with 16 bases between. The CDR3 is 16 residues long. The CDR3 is CASSQGPSYTNQPQHF. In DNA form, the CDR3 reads TGTGCCAGCAGCCAGGGACCGAGTTATACTAATCAGCCCCAGCATTTT.

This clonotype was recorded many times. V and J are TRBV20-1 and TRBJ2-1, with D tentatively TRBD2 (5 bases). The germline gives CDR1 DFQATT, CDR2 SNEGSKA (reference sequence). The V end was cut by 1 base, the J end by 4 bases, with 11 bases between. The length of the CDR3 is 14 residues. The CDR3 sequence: CSARVGGRYNEQFF. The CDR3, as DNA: TGCAGTGCTAGAGTAGGCGGGCGATACAATGAGCAGTTCTTC.

CDR3 residues: CASIPRDRAYNEQFF. CDR3 in DNA: TGTGCCAGCATCCCTCGGGACAGAGCCTACAATGAGCAGTTCTTC. The chain is built from TRBV2 and TRBJ2-1; 7 bases map to TRBD1. Germline V lookup: CDR1 SNHLY, CDR2 FYNNEI. CDR3 length: 15 amino acids. V dropped 7 bases and J dropped 2; count of bases not matched to a gene: 8.

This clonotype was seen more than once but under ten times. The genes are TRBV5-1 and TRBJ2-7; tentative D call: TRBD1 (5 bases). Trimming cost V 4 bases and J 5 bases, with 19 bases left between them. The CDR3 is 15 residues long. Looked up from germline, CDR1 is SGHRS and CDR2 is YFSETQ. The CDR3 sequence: CASSALRGNYDEQYF. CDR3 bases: TGCGCCAGCAGCGCGTTAAGGGGTAATTATGACGAGCAGTACTTC.

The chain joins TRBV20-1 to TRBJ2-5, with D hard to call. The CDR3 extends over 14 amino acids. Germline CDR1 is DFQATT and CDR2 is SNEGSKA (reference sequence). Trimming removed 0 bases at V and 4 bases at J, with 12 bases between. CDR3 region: CSARDPDRGETQYF. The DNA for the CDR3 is TGCAGTGCTAGAGATCCGGACCGAGGAGAGACCCAGTACTTC.

The CDR3 DNA is TGCGCCAGCAGCCGAGGGGCGGGAGAACAAGAGACCCAGTACTTC. This gives the protein CASSRGAGEQETQYF. V and J are TRBV5-1 and TRBJ2-5; the match to TRBD2 covers 7 bases. In germline, CDR1 is SGHRS, CDR2 YFSETQ. V gave up 4 bases and J gave up 2 bases; unmatched junction bases: 8. The CDR3 sequence is 15 residues long.

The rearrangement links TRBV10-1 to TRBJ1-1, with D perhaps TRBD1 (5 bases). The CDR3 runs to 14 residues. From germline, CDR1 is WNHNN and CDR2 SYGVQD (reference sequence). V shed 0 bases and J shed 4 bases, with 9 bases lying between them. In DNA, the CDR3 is TGCGCCAGCAGTGAGTCAAAGGGGAGCACTGAAGCTTTCTTT. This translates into CASSESKGSTEAFF.

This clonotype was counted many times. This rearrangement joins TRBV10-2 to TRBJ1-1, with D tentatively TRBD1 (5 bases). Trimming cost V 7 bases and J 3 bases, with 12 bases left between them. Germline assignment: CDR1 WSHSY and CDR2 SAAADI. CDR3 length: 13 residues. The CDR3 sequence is CASTLKGYTEAFF. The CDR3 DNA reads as TGCGCCAGCACTCTTAAGGGGTACACTGAAGCTTTCTTT.

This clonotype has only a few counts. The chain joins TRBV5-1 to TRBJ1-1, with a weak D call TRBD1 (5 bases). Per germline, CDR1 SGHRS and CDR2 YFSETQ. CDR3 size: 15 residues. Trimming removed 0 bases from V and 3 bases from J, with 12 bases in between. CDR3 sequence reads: CASSLDGAGYTEAFF. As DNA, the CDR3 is TGCGCCAGCAGCTTGGATGGGGCGGGATACACTGAAGCTTTCTTT.

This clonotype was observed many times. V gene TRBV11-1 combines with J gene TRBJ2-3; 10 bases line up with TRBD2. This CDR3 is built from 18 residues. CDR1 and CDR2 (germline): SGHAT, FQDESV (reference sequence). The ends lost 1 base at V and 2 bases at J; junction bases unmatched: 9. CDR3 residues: CASSLELASGSYTDTQYF. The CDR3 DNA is TGTGCCAGCAGCTTAGAATTGGCTAGCGGGAGCTACACAGATACGCAGTATTTT.

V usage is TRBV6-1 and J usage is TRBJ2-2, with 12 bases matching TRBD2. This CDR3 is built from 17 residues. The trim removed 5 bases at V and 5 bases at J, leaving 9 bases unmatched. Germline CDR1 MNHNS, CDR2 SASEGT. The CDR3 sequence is CASSPRRLAGVTGELFF. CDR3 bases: TGTGCCAGCAGTCCCCGCCGACTAGCGGGAGTTACCGGGGAGCTGTTTTTT.

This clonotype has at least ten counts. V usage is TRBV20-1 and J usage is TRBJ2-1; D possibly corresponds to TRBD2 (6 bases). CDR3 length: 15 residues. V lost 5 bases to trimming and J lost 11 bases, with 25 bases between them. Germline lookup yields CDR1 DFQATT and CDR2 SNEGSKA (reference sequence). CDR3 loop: CSAPRSGTADGKQFF. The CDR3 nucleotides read TGCAGTGCTCCTCGCTCCGGGACTGCCGACGGGAAGCAGTTCTTC.

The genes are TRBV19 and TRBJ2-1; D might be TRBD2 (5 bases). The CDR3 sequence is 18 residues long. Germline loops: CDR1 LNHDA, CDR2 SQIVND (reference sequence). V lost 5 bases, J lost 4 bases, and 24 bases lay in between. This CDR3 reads CASSPSGFRRAPYNEQFF. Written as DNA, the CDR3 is TGTGCCAGTAGTCCCTCCGGTTTTCGGCGGGCACCGTACAATGAGCAGTTCTTC.

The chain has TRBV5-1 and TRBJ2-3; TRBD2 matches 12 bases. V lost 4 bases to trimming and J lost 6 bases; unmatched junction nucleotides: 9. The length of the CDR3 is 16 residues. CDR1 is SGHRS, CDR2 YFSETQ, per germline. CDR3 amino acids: CASSVRTSGAVDTQYF. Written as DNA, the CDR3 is TGCGCCAGCAGCGTCCGGACTAGCGGGGCCGTTGATACGCAGTATTTT.

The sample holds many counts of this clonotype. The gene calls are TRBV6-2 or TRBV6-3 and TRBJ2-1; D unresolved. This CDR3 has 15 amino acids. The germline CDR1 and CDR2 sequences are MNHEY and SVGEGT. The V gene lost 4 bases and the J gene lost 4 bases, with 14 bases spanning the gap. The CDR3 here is CASSLTGNYYNEQFF. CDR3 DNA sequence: TGTGCCAGCAGTTTAACTGGTAACTATTACAATGAGCAGTTCTTC.

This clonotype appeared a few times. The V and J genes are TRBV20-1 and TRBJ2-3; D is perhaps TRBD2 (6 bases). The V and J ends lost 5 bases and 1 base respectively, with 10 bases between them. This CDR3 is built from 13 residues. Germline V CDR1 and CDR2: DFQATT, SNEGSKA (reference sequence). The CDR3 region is CSAPSGRTDTQYF. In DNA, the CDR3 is TGCAGTGCTCCCAGCGGGCGCACAGATACGCAGTATTTT.

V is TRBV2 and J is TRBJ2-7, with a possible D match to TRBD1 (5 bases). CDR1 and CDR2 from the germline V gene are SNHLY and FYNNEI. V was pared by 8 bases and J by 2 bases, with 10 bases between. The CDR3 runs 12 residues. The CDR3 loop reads CASWTPTYEQYF. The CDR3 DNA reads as TGTGCCAGCTGGACACCTACCTACGAGCAGTACTTC.

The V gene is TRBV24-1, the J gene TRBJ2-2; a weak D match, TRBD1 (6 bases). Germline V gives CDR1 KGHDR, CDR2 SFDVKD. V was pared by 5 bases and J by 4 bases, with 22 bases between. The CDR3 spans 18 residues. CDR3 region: CATSGPALDRLSTGELFF. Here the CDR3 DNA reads TGTGCCACCAGTGGTCCGGCCCTTGACAGGTTATCCACCGGGGAGCTGTTTTTT.

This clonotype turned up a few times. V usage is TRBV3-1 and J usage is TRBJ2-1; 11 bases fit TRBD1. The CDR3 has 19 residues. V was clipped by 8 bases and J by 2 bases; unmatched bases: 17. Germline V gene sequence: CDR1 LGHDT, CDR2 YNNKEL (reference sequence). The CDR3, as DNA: TGTGCCAGCTGTTCCGGGACAGGGGGGCAGGTTAGGCCCTACAATGAGCAGTTCTTC. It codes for CASCSGTGGQVRPYNEQFF.